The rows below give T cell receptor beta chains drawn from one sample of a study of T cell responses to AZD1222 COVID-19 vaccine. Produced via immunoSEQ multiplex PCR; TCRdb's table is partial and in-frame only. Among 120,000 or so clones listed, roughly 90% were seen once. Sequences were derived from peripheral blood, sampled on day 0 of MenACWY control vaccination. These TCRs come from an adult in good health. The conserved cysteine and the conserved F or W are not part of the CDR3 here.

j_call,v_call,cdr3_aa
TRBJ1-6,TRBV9,ASSVRQGDSPLH
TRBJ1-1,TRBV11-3,ASSLGGSGEAF
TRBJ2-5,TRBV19,ASSKIRGQGELETQY
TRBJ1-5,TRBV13,ASSSGGTRQPQH
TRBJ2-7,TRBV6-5,ASSWGGQAYEQY
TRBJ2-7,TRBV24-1,ATSDSGVLGQY
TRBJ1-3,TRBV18,ASSPPRDRAGNTIY
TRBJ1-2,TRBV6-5,ASKVGGSNNYGYT
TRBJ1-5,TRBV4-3,ASSQDWHIDQPQH
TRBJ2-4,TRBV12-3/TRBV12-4,ASIGTENIQY
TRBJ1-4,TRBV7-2,ASSLLTGENEKLF
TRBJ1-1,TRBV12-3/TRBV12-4,ASSLALRNAF
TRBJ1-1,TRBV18,ASSPPGFMNTEAF
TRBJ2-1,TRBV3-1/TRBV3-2,ASSQGLQTSGILNEQF
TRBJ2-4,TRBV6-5,ASSTQGQLKNIQY
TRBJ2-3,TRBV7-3,ASSQGLDASTDTQY
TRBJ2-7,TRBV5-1,ASSLTFSGRLEQY
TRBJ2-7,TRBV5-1,ASSVQGSAYEQY
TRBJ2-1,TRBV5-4,ASSVLIDEQF
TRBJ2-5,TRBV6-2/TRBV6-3,ASSQLAGYQETQY
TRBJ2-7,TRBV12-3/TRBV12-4,ASSLLASEQY
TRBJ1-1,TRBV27,ASSLRENTEAF